The present TCR beta chain was sequenced within a study of kidney transplant recipient with SARS-CoV-2 infection. This clonotype was counted ten times or more. This CDR3 has 17 residues. The V gene's germline CDR1 is SGHAT and CDR2 FQNNGV. Trimming took off 5 bases at V and 4 bases at J, with 23 bases between the two ends. A single record per CDR3 protein comes from TCRdb applying MiXCR to the reads. The data show roughly 230,000 distinct CDR3 sequences, with more than 25% seen just once and around 6.8% held by the top ten. The clonotype was recovered from a male patient aged 30 to 40 who had COVID-19 and was a kidney transplant recipient. Some T cells may trace back to the graft donor. Sequences were derived from a blood sample, sampled at baseline and on roughly day 110 from a kidney transplant recipient. V usage is TRBV11-2 and J usage is TRBJ1-2; D is undetermined. CDR3 coding DNA: TGTGCCAGCAGCGGATTTACAACAAGCAGAAAGACCTATGGCTACACCTTC. Translating it yields CASSGFTTSRKTYGYTF.